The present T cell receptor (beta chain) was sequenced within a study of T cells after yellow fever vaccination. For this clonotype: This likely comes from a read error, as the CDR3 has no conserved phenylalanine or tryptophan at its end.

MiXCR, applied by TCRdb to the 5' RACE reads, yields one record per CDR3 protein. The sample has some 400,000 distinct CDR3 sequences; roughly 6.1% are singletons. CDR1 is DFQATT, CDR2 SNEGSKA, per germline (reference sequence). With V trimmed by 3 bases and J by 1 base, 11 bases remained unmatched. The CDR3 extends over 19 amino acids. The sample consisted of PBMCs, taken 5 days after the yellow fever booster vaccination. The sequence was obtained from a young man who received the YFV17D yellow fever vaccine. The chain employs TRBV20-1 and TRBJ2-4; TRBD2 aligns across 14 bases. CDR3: CSARPLGLAGEEAKNIQYL. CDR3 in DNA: TGCAGTGCTAGGCCGTTGGGACTAGCGGGAGAGGAGGCCAAAAACATTCAGTACTTA.